The 5 T cell receptor beta chains below come from one sample, sequenced in a study of blood T cell repertoires in COVID-19 (TCRdb year 2020). The method was the immunoSEQ multiplex PCR assay. TCRdb re-hosts the immuneACCESS table, in-frame sequences only. Its copies lack some clones; in the studies checked, an unresolved V gene accounts for under half of them, and the cause for the rest is not known. A total of about 210,000 clones appear in this sample, over 75% of them only once. Under 5.5% of the sample is in the top ten clones. Input material: peripheral blood. The receptors originated from a woman aged 40-49 years with acute or convalescent COVID-19.

The V gene is TRBV9, the J gene TRBJ1-6; D may be TRBD1 (5 bases). V was cut by 0 bases and J by 10 bases, with 14 bases left in between. CDR3 length equals 15 residues. Germline assignment: CDR1 SGDLS and CDR2 YYNGEE. CDR3 in amino acids: CASSVGGDGNSPLHF. In DNA form, the CDR3 reads TGTGCCAGCAGCGTAGGGGGCGACGGAAACTCACCCCTCCACTTT.

The V call is TRBV5-1, the J call TRBJ2-5; TRBD1 might be the D (5 bases). Germline CDR1 and CDR2: SGHRS and YFSETQ. Trimming shortened V by 5 bases and J by 8 bases, and 10 bases separated the two germline ends. This CDR3 comprises 11 residues. The CDR3 nucleotides read TGCGCCAGCAGTTCTCAGGGCACCCAGTACTTC. Amino acid sequence: CASSSQGTQYF.

V is TRBV6-5 and J is TRBJ1-3, with a tentative D call TRBD1 (5 bases). CDR3 length: 14 amino acids. In germline, CDR1 is MNHEY, CDR2 SVGAGI. The V gene lost 6 bases and the J gene lost 6 bases, with 15 bases spanning the gap. The CDR3 DNA reads TGTGCCAGCAGGCCCACTGGAGGGGCAAACACCATATATTTT. The encoded protein is CASRPTGGANTIYF.

The chain recombines TRBV10-3 with TRBJ2-2; tentative D call: TRBD2 (5 bases). Germline V gene data show CDR1 as ENHRY and CDR2 as SYGVKD. V lost 0 bases, J lost 4 bases, and 6 bases lay in between. This CDR3 contains 14 residues. CDR3 loop: CAISESGSTGELFF. The CDR3, as DNA: TGTGCCATCAGTGAGTCGGGGAGCACCGGGGAGCTGTTTTTT.

The chain combines TRBV30 with TRBJ2-1; 16 bases match TRBD2. The CDR3 loop spans 16 amino acids. V was clipped by 6 bases and J by 5 bases; unmatched bases: 7. Germline V gene data show CDR1 as GTSNPN and CDR2 as SVGIG (reference sequence). DNA of the CDR3: TGTGCCTGCCTGCCCGGGACTAGCGGGGGGGACAATGAGCAGTTCTTC. Residues: CACLPGTSGGDNEQFF.